A selection of T cell receptor beta chains follows, all from one sample in a study of blood T cell repertoires in COVID-19. Measured with immunoSEQ multiplex PCR; TCRdb has only the in-frame clones, and not every one. Of around 130,000 clones in the sample, more than 80% were seen once. Sequencing was performed on peripheral blood. Receptor source: a middle-aged man with acute or convalescent COVID-19. Both conserved end residues are part of each CDR3. The D gene is left open where the match is weak. Clone size is not always given. Where it is, it says once, few, many or a class for expanded clones.

CDR3aa: CASSSSGGYNEQFF; CDR3nt: TGTGCCAGCAGCTCTAGCGGGGGTTACAATGAGCAGTTCTTC; j_gene: TRBJ2-1; d_gene: TRBD2; v_gene: TRBV7-2; abundance: .
CDR3aa: CASSTWTGGMRGYTF; CDR3nt: TGTGCCAGCAGTACATGGACAGGGGGCATGAGAGGCTACACCTTC; j_gene: TRBJ1-2; d_gene: TRBD1; v_gene: TRBV27; abundance: .
CDR3aa: CASSQGPSGSSYNEQFF; CDR3nt: TGTGCCAGCAGCCAAGGCCCTAGCGGCAGCTCCTACAATGAGCAGTTCTTC; j_gene: TRBJ2-1; d_gene: TRBD2; v_gene: TRBV3-1/TRBV3-2; abundance: few
CDR3aa: CASSPGQRNSPLHF; CDR3nt: TGTGCCAGCAGTCCGGGACAGCGTAATTCACCCCTCCACTTT; j_gene: TRBJ1-6; d_gene: TRBD1; v_gene: TRBV6-2/TRBV6-3; abundance: .
CDR3aa: CAWSVAGQGEDYGYTF; CDR3nt: TGTGCCTGGAGTGTTGCAGGACAGGGGGAAGACTATGGCTACACCTTC; j_gene: TRBJ1-2; d_gene: TRBD1; v_gene: TRBV30; abundance: .
CDR3aa: CASKSRAAGANVLTF; CDR3nt: TGTGCCAGCAAATCCAGGGCGGCTGGGGCCAACGTCCTGACTTTC; j_gene: TRBJ2-6; d_gene: .; v_gene: TRBV2; abundance: once
CDR3aa: CASSQHPDRGPYEQYF; CDR3nt: TGTGCCAGCAGCCAACATCCCGACAGGGGGCCCTACGAGCAGTACTTC; j_gene: TRBJ2-7; d_gene: TRBD1; v_gene: TRBV14; abundance: once
CDR3aa: CASSLGTDYGYTF; CDR3nt: TGTGCCAGCAGCTTGGGGACAGACTATGGCTACACCTTC; j_gene: TRBJ1-2; d_gene: .; v_gene: TRBV5-4; abundance: .
CDR3aa: CAIRQGGQPQHF; CDR3nt: TGTGCCATCCGGCAGGGGGGCCAGCCCCAGCATTTT; j_gene: TRBJ1-5; d_gene: TRBD1; v_gene: TRBV9; abundance: .
CDR3aa: CASSLGVSGSSYEQFF; CDR3nt: TGTGCCAGCAGCCTAGGGGTTAGCGGGAGTTCGTATGAGCAGTTCTTC; j_gene: TRBJ2-1; d_gene: TRBD2; v_gene: TRBV4-2; abundance: .
CDR3aa: CASSSVGGGIYNEQFF; CDR3nt: .; j_gene: TRBJ2-1; d_gene: .; v_gene: TRBV21-1; abundance: .
CDR3aa: CASSEFPPDRVEFGGYTF; CDR3nt: TGCGCCAGCAGTGAGTTCCCCCCCGACAGGGTGGAGTTCGGCGGCTACACCTTC; j_gene: TRBJ1-2; d_gene: TRBD1; v_gene: TRBV10-2; abundance: .
CDR3aa: CASSYAGTDIEQYF; CDR3nt: TGTGCCAGCAGTTACGCCGGGACAGATATCGAGCAGTACTTC; j_gene: TRBJ2-7; d_gene: TRBD1; v_gene: TRBV6-2/TRBV6-3; abundance: once
CDR3aa: CASRQAHEQYF; CDR3nt: TGTGCCAGCAGACAGGCCCACGAGCAGTACTTC; j_gene: TRBJ2-7; d_gene: .; v_gene: TRBV25-1; abundance: .
CDR3aa: CASSLRGAGEAFF; CDR3nt: TGTGCCAGCAGCTTACGGGGGGCCGGTGAAGCTTTCTTT; j_gene: TRBJ1-1; d_gene: .; v_gene: TRBV7-2; abundance: once
CDR3aa: CASSQDRASGGPNTDTQYF; CDR3nt: TGCGCCAGCAGCCAAGATCGGGCTAGCGGGGGTCCTAACACAGATACGCAGTATTTT; j_gene: TRBJ2-3; d_gene: TRBD2; v_gene: TRBV4-1; abundance: .
CDR3aa: CASSEGGYEQYF; CDR3nt: TGTGCCAGCAGTGAAGGCGGTTACGAGCAGTACTTC; j_gene: TRBJ2-7; d_gene: .; v_gene: TRBV6-1; abundance: .
CDR3aa: CASSQDKGDGYEKLFF; CDR3nt: TGCGCCAGCAGCCAAGATAAGGGGGACGGATATGAAAAACTGTTTTTT; j_gene: TRBJ1-4; d_gene: .; v_gene: TRBV4-1; abundance: .
CDR3aa: CASSHATGTGVAYEQYF; CDR3nt: TGCGCCAGCAGCCACGCAACCGGGACAGGGGTCGCCTACGAGCAGTACTTC; j_gene: TRBJ2-7; d_gene: TRBD1; v_gene: TRBV4-1; abundance: .
CDR3aa: CASSEYGADTQYF; CDR3nt: TGTGCCAGCAGTGAATATGGAGCAGATACGCAGTATTTT; j_gene: TRBJ2-3; d_gene: .; v_gene: TRBV25-1; abundance: once
CDR3aa: CASSYAATAPYGYTF; CDR3nt: TGCGCCAGCAGTTACGCAGCGACAGCGCCCTATGGCTACACCTTC; j_gene: TRBJ1-2; d_gene: .; v_gene: TRBV5-1; abundance: .
CDR3aa: CASGPGKRYEKLFF; CDR3nt: TGTGCTAGTGGCCCAGGGAAGAGATACGAAAAACTGTTTTTT; j_gene: TRBJ1-4; d_gene: .; v_gene: TRBV12-5; abundance: .
CDR3aa: CAWSDFLYTGELFF; CDR3nt: TGTGCCTGGAGTGATTTCCTTTACACCGGGGAGCTGTTTTTT; j_gene: TRBJ2-2; d_gene: .; v_gene: TRBV30; abundance: .
CDR3aa: CASSQDAGGGRGGYTF; CDR3nt: TGTGCCAGCAGCCAAGATGCGGGGGGTGGGAGAGGTGGCTACACCTTC; j_gene: TRBJ1-2; d_gene: .; v_gene: TRBV4-2; abundance: .
CDR3aa: CASSYRGQTQYF; CDR3nt: TGTGCCAGTTCCTACAGGGGCCAGACCCAGTACTTC; j_gene: TRBJ2-5; d_gene: TRBD1; v_gene: TRBV3-1/TRBV3-2; abundance: .
CDR3aa: CASSPGGGYTF; CDR3nt: TGTGCCAGCAGCCCCGGGGGGGGCTACACCTTC; j_gene: TRBJ1-2; d_gene: .; v_gene: TRBV6-5; abundance: .
CDR3aa: CASSDLIGSAVWGANVLTF; CDR3nt: TGTGCCAGCAGTGATCTTATCGGGTCGGCGGTCTGGGGGGCCAACGTCCTGACTTTC; j_gene: TRBJ2-6; d_gene: .; v_gene: TRBV6-1; abundance: .
CDR3aa: CASSLSTSYEQYF; CDR3nt: TGTGCCAGCAGCTTATCGACTAGTTACGAGCAGTACTTC; j_gene: TRBJ2-7; d_gene: .; v_gene: TRBV11-3; abundance: .
CDR3aa: CASSQNRGLNYGYTF; CDR3nt: TGCGCCAGCAGCCAAAACAGGGGATTGAACTATGGCTACACCTTC; j_gene: TRBJ1-2; d_gene: TRBD1; v_gene: TRBV4-3; abundance: .
CDR3aa: CASGNRLAGGTQFF; CDR3nt: TGTGCCAGCGGTAATAGGTTAGCGGGAGGGACACAGTTCTTC; j_gene: TRBJ2-1; d_gene: TRBD2; v_gene: TRBV25-1; abundance: .
CDR3aa: CASSIRGGLNTEAFF; CDR3nt: TGTGCCAGTAGTATACGGGGAGGGTTGAACACTGAAGCTTTCTTT; j_gene: TRBJ1-1; d_gene: .; v_gene: TRBV19; abundance: .
CDR3aa: CASGGTGGVLGTEAFF; CDR3nt: TGTGCCAGCGGCGGGACAGGGGGCGTCTTGGGCACTGAAGCTTTCTTT; j_gene: TRBJ1-1; d_gene: TRBD1; v_gene: TRBV9; abundance: .